This T cell receptor (beta chain) was obtained from a study of cytomegalovirus exposure and HLA in healthy donors (dated by TCRdb to the late 2010s). About the investigation overall: An earlier analysis of some 600 of the donors reported approximately 260 Gb of sequence data and 90 million to 120 million unique TCR beta sequences obtained from approximately 180 million T cells. The T cell repertoires of several hundred subjects were profiled by immunosequencing and related to cytomegalovirus serostatus. Among 398 genotyped donors of the cohort, an average of 235,054 unique TCR beta nucleotide sequences were sequenced per donor, around 20% of them non-productive. The study aimed to test whether cataloging public T cell receptors could reveal signatures of past pathogen exposure. The study combined high-throughput TCR immunosequencing, statistical association of individual TCRs with disease status, and machine learning to predict cytomegalovirus infection status. About 5 DR-DQ haplotypes were handled as single units for association and clustering, since linkage in the cohort was strong. Every repertoire in the discovery cohort had been generated on one and the same sequencing platform. About 310 gigabases of sequencing data and approximately 85 million unique TCR sequences were included in an early release covering around 600 HLA-typed donors. Of the 300 to 500 genotyped donors, 75% to 85% were placed in the genetic ancestry cluster associated with self-reported Caucasian donors. Both class I and class II loci were covered by HLA typing, at four-digit resolution. In the later analysis, no new phenotypic data were used to find candidate immune exposures; instead, reliance was placed on TCR beta sequences and their occurrence across donors. Genome-wide SNP genotypes for about 65% of the roughly 670 donors were used in a later genetic analysis, which treated that subset as a discovery cohort. Alongside the repertoire data, information on donor age, sex, ethnicity and CMV serostatus was compiled. A later analysis re-examined previously published TCR beta repertoires from more than 600 donors and added high-resolution HLA genotyping to investigate patterns of TCR occurrence. The number of typed donors differed by locus: roughly 620-640 for A, B, C, DRB1 and DQB1; approximately 530 for DQA1; around 580 for DPA1; and about 470 for DPB1. An earlier analysis of roughly 580 of the donors used high-throughput TCR beta sequencing to judge whether each TCR beta V gene segment behaved as functional or pseudogenic. A separate validation cohort of some 130 different subjects was used in addition to the roughly 640-subject first cohort. On the study overall, not on this receptor specifically: Several of the top co-occurrence clusters appeared to be linked to parvovirus B19, influenza, CMV and Epstein-Barr virus, according to a later analysis. V-gene and J-gene trimming of TCR beta chains was associated with a missense DCLRE1C variant in a later genetic analysis, and the association was replicated in an independent cohort. In the study, 164 TCR beta chains were listed as associated with cytomegalovirus. According to a later genetic analysis, donors in an Asian-associated ancestry cluster had fewer N-insertions in productive TCRs than the roughly 700-donor mean. A later analysis found that HLA-associated TCR beta chains were more clonally expanded and had lower generation probabilities than equally common non-associated chains. For the cohort, immune exposure information was limited to CMV serostatus. When HLA alleles, especially DR and DQ, strongly co-occurred, attributing TCR associations to individual alleles was difficult. Some IMGT-functional V segments, including TRBV6-2 and TRBV6-3, could not be told apart with the 87-base-pair reads, so those segments were excluded. The classifier was reported to diagnose cytomegalovirus status with high specificity and sensitivity in both the original and validation cohorts. In an earlier analysis of some 500 of the donors, most TCR beta V segments appeared in productive rearrangements about 87% or about 30% of the time, broadly matching IMGT annotations. According to a later analysis, most CMV-associated TCR beta chains appeared to be HLA-restricted, and the HLA associations seemed to be driven largely by CMV exposure. A further reported finding was that TCR beta sequences accurately predicted the HLA-A and HLA-B alleles for most subjects in the first cohort. Most TCR sequences were observed very rarely across donors, whereas some public TCRs were present in many individuals. Because HLA typing was missing for some donors at each locus, association tests included only the typed subset. In a later analysis, TCR association rates were found to vary across HLA loci, with the most associated TCRs seen for DRB1 alleles and the fewest for HLA-C alleles. Three of the identified cytomegalovirus-associated TCR beta chains were confirmed in vitro to be specific for cytomegalovirus antigens. Presence/absence analyses assumed roughly uniform sequencing depth across donors, an assumption that may not hold. About 17 rarely observed V segments, including chromosome 9 orphons, were excluded from the earlier analysis of 550 to 700 of the donors because counts were too low. Only TCR beta chains were sequenced in this cohort, and the absence of alpha or paired-chain data limited detectable features. A cluster of highly shared sequence variants was judged likely to be a technical artifact of the sequencing pipeline. A later analysis associated 16,951 TCR beta sequences with specific HLA alleles at a false discovery rate of 0.05. Correlated functional status among segregating V segments might be attributable to linkage disequilibrium, but an unknown experimental factor could not be ruled out. According to the authors, the approach could potentially be generalized to other disease states and immunological phenotypes.

In total, over 600 healthy bone marrow donors made up the cohort. All cohort members were sampled while nominally healthy, although unrecorded immune exposures were likely present. The donor was CMV seropositive and belonged to the group of over 250 seropositive cohort members. Each donor provided a peripheral blood sample, and peripheral blood mononuclear cells were used for TCR beta sequencing. The Qiagen DNeasy Blood Extraction Kit was used to extract genomic DNA from the blood cell samples. Libraries were built with the immunoSEQ multiplex PCR assay. For the multiplex PCR, a mixture combining 60 forward primers for TCR Vbeta segments and 13 reverse primers for TCR Jbeta segments was used. Amplification of the CDR3 region of rearranged TCR beta genes was performed with a multiplex PCR assay on genomic DNA. The amplified TCR beta libraries were sequenced on the Illumina HiSeq System as 87-base-pair reads. The study's processing was this. A later analysis counted 75 million to 100 million unique TCR beta chains across the 650 to 800 repertoires, and some 11 million of these chains were shared by at least two donors. Raw reads were error-corrected and collapsed into unique sequences with a nearest-neighbor algorithm that merged closely related sequences to remove PCR and sequencing errors. CDR3 sequences were aligned to IMGT reference sequences to assign V, D and J gene segments. For a sequence to be retained, a match of at least six nucleotides to both a V gene segment and a J gene segment was required. Rearrangements were classified as productive when the CDR3 lacked stop codons and remained in frame with V and J, and all other rearrangements were classified as non-productive. Following IMGT convention, CDR3 was defined as the stretch from the second conserved V-encoded cysteine to the conserved J-encoded phenylalanine. In an earlier analysis of roughly 580 of the donors, sequences lacking an unambiguous match to a single V gene segment were excluded. An earlier analysis of around 600 of the donors classified V segments as functional when productive rearrangements were above 56.7% and as segregating when the standard deviation between donors was above 5%. To diagnose cytomegalovirus status from the catalog of TCR beta chain sequences, a statistical classification framework was built. V and J gene assignment, in a later analysis, came from comparing TCR nucleotide sequences with IMGT/GENE-DB human TR gene sequences. Using the TCRdist pipeline, a later analysis assigned CDR3 sequences along with most-parsimonious VDJ recombination scenarios. In a later analysis, each TCR beta chain was defined by its CDR3 amino acid sequence together with its V-gene family, and reads lacking a unique V-gene family were excluded. A later analysis removed roughly 590 highly shared, low-generation-probability nucleotide sequences to deal with suspected cross-contamination and a sequencing artifact. In a later analysis, a clonal expansion index for each public chain was calculated from normalized within-repertoire ranks of inferred template counts. In a later analysis, generation probabilities were computed with a VDJ recombination model fitted to out-of-frame rearrangements, and the resulting probabilities were checked against IGoR. A later analysis scored TCR-TCR, TCR-HLA and TCR-CMV co-occurrence with hypergeometric tests, applying a repertoire-size bias correction to TCR pairs. In a later analysis, false discovery rates were estimated by permuting HLA or CMV assignments 20 times. A later analysis grouped co-occurring TCRs with DBSCAN, adding TCRdist sequence similarity when clustering within HLA-allele-positive subsets. For co-occurrence clustering, repertoires with fewer than 30,000 or more than 120,000 public chains were excluded, along with roughly 5 repertoires with anomalous nucleotide sharing. The immuneACCESS repertoire file appears here via TCRdb, limited to in-frame rearrangements. These files lack a portion of the clones; in checked studies, under half of the deficit traces to unresolved V genes, and the cause of the others is not known. That table supplies the V and J calls and clone size; D and trimming were determined from the DNA. The table for this sample shows about 170,000 clones. Clones ranked in the top ten supply approximately 0.72% of the sample.

Concerning this clone: Its antigen is unknown.

Taken from the germline V gene, the CDR1 and CDR2 loops are SGDLS and YYNGEE. Inclusive of the bounding cysteine and phenylalanine, the CDR3 is 16 residues long. The only DNA kept is the CDR3, 48 bases in frame from the first base. Trimming accounts for 0 bases at V and 7 bases at J, while the number of junction bases matched to no gene is 6. This receptor chain uses TRBV9 and TRBJ2-1, with TRBD2 identical over 11 junction bases. Sequencing used PBMCs. The clonotype was recovered from a young woman in good health and CMV-seropositive. The CDR3: CASSVELAGVGNEQFF. DNA sequence: TGTGCCAGCAGCGTAGAACTAGCGGGAGTAGGTAATGAGCAGTTCTTC.